This TCR beta chain appears in the sequencing data of a study of read filtering for tumor transcriptome and immune sequencing (dated by TCRdb to the early 2020s). Background for the entire study: The cohort had 16 to 20 male and 15 or so female patients with a mean age of roughly 70 years, ranging from about 45 to 90. TCR-region mapped reads per sample ranged from about 3.5 to 10.27 million with IR-seq versus only about 75 to 1273 with RNA-seq. As a main aim, a read-filtering strategy for immune repertoire data was addressed, with the specific question being whether clonotypes supported by a single read should be removed. After DNase treatment, whole-transcriptome libraries were prepared with the TruSeq RNA Access Library Prep Kit. By revised international staging, roughly 8 patients were R-ISS I, around 15 were R-ISS II and roughly seven were R-ISS III. Using the same bone marrow samples, the study compared TCR repertoires obtained by targeted immune repertoire sequencing with those obtained by bulk whole-transcriptome sequencing.

TCR libraries were built from approximately 0.4 ug RNA with the Immunoverse kit, using molecular barcoded adaptors covering alpha/delta and beta/gamma chains. TCR library preparation used the same RNA that was used for transcriptome sequencing. TCR libraries were sequenced on an Illumina HiSeq 4000 with 2 x 150 cycles. On the study's bioinformatics: TCR reads were aligned to human V, D, J and C references and assembled into CDR3 clonotypes with MiXCR, including quality filtering and error correction. The tcR package in R was used to analyze clonotype counts and gene usage diversity. For inspection of raw mapping reads, RNA-seq reads were mapped by STAR aligner version 2.5.3a onto GRCh37 of the human genome. To test the effect of sequencing depth on detected clonotypes, IR-seq fastq files were randomly downsampled using Seqtk 1.3. Clones were called with MiXCR by TCRdb after fastp trimmed the public reads at Q25, and only in-frame beta chains were retained. Merged by CDR3 protein, the rows form single entries marked with the most common genes and DNA. It is TCRdb's table, rather than the study itself, that gives the V and J calls and clone size. This sample gives over 90,000 distinct CDR3 sequences in total; approximately 21% of them show up just once. The ten largest clones add up to roughly 11% of the sample.

Inclusive of the bounding cysteine and phenylalanine, the CDR3 is 13 residues long. Only CDR3 DNA remains: 39 bases, in frame from the first base. Trimming costs V 6 bases and J 4 bases, and their ends lie 12 bases apart. CDR1 and CDR2 are read off the germline V gene as MRHNA and SNTAGT. The study at large found these results: The sorted CD138-negative fraction was not purified T cells but a mixed bone marrow immune population. Single-read clonotypes made up 80% to 85% of clonotypes but approximately 3.5% of total reads in IR-seq, and approximately 73% of clonotypes and roughly 48% of reads in RNA-seq. The correlation between IR-seq and RNA-seq shared clonotype proportions was increased by removal of single-read clonotypes. IR-seq captured clonotypes at much higher depth and more reliably than RNA-seq, and smaller IR-seq throughput sufficed to identify most shared clonotypes.

Bone marrow was sampled from every patient at the time of active disease. Ficoll-Hypaque density gradient centrifugation was used to isolate the bone marrow mononuclear cells. Myeloma plasma cells were removed and CD138-negative cells were obtained by negative selection following labeling with CD138 magnetic microbeads on a MACS separator. Flow cytometry on an Attune NxT with CD138 antibodies was used to check the purity of the isolated cells. Total RNA was extracted with TRIzol reagent and quantified with a NanoDrop spectrophotometer. Paired RNA-seq and IR-seq were performed on each patient's CD138-negative bone marrow sample. At least ten counts were recorded for this clonotype. There is no known antigen for this receptor. Per-base quality was not reported, and no clone a single base away is much larger than it.

The receptor was isolated from a donor at least 40 years old with multiple myeloma. Material: a population of CD138-negative cells sorted from bone marrow. The cell subset or site label of this sample denotes: bone marrow mononuclear cells depleted of CD138+ plasma/myeloma cells by negative magnetic selection. The V gene is TRBV6-4 and the J gene is TRBJ1-1, and TRBD1 may be the D gene, going by 5 matching bases. The CDR3 has the sequence CASRRQRTTEAFF. The sequenced DNA is TGTGCCAGCAGGAGACAGAGAACCACTGAAGCTTTCTTT.